This T cell receptor (beta chain) is drawn from a study of Ad26.COV2.S vaccination and SARS-CoV-2 variants. Study-wide background: The donor belonged to the COV1001 Ad26.COV2.S trial arm.

The assay was immunoSEQ multiplex PCR, and TCRdb's table has in-frame clones only and misses some. This table holds some 640,000 clones, around 90% found once. For this clone: Its antigen is undetermined.

General study findings and limits: Recipients of either vaccine or placebo displayed similar breadth of non-spike TCRs. The authors reported substantial breadth in spike-specific CD8+ and CD4+ T cell responses after vaccination.

The treatment: around 19 received Ad26.COV2.S at low or high dose, single or two shots; about 5 received placebo; per-sample allocation not given. Specimen acquisition occurred on day 63 following the initial vaccine or placebo injection. In the vaccine, an Ad26 vector expressed the SARS-CoV-2 spike of the Wuhan strain. This TCR derives from a person aged 18-60 years who received the Ad26.COV2.S COVID-19 vaccine or a placebo. The starting material was peripheral blood, obtained in a trial of Ad26.COV2.S vaccine versus placebo.

In nucleotides, the CDR3 is TGTGCCAGCGGGCTGGGACAGACCACTGAAGCTTTCTTT. This codes for CASGLGQTTEAFF. The V call is TRBV6-5, the J call TRBJ1-1, with TRBD1 matching over 7 bases. There are 13 residues in the CDR3. Unmatched junction bases numbered 7, after V lost 8 bases and J lost 4 bases. Germline CDR1 is MNHEY and CDR2 is SVGAGI.